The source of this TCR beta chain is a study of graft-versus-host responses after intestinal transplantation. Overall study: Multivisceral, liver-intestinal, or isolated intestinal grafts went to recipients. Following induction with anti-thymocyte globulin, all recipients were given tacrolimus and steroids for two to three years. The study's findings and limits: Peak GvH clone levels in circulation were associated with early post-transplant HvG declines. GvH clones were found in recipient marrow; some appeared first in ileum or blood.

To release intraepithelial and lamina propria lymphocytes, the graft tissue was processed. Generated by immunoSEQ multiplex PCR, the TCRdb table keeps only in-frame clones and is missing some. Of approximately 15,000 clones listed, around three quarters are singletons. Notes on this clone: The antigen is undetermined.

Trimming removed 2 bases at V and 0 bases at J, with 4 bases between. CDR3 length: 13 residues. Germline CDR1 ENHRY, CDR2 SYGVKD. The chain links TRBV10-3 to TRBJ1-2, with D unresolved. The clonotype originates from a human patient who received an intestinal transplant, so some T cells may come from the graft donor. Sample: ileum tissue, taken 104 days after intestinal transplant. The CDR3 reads CAISEVTNYGYTF. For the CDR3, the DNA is TGTGCCATCAGTGAGGTGACTAACTATGGCTACACCTTC.